This note documents a single TCR beta chain sequence. The data stem from a study of control samples from healthy donors and cancer patients. The repertoire was sequenced with immunoSEQ multiplex PCR; TCRdb's copy has only in-frame clones and lacks some. The sample includes 150,000 to 200,000 clones, 70% to 90% of them seen just once. The CDR3 has 15 residues. CDR1 is MNHEY and CDR2 is SMNVEV in the germline V gene (reference sequence). Deletions cut 3 bases from V and 7 bases from J, with 16 bases between. The sequenced sample consisted of blood. The chain joins TRBV27 to TRBJ2-1; a possible D gene is TRBD1 (5 bases). This TCR was recovered from a woman aged 25 to 39 in good health. CDR3 in amino acids: CASSFGRAIANEQFF. The CDR3 nucleotides read TGTGCCAGCAGTTTCGGCAGGGCAATAGCTAATGAGCAGTTCTTC.